This T cell receptor beta chain emerged from a study of blood T cell repertoires in COVID-19. Deletions cut 7 bases from V and 4 bases from J, with 13 bases between. CDR1 LNHDA and CDR2 SQIVND come from the germline V gene (reference sequence). This CDR3 contains 13 residues. Clones were read by immunoSEQ multiplex PCR, and TCRdb kept only the in-frame ones, dropping some. The sample holds around 700,000 clones; about 90% are singletons and the top ten take under 0.3%. This sequence was found in a young woman with acute or convalescent COVID-19. The chain recombines TRBV19 with TRBJ1-2, with D maybe TRBD1 (5 bases). The specimen was peripheral blood. The CDR3 DNA reads TGTGCCAGTACCGCGGACAAGCCCTATGGCTACACCTTC. Translation gives CASTADKPYGYTF.